These T cell receptor beta chains were read from a single sample in a study of patients and donors after allogeneic stem cell transplantation. Each CDR3 protein gets one entry after TCRdb re-called the RT-PCR reads with MiXCR. The repertoire has some 200,000 distinct CDR3 sequences, 41% of them found once; the top ten carry less than 40%. Sequenced material: blood, either unsorted or a sorted T cell fraction (not recorded which). These TCRs come from a human donor who was either an allogeneic HSCT recipient or a stem cell or donor lymphocyte infusion donor (not recorded which). It is not recorded whose cells these are; they may come from a transplant donor. CDR3s include the opening cysteine and the closing phenylalanine or tryptophan. Each record gives: clone size, V gene, J gene, D gene, CDR3 protein, CDR3 DNA. A D gene is named only where the DNA matches it firmly. Not all rows give a size; the values are once, few, many and, for expanded clones, a class.

few	TRBV5-1	TRBJ2-7	TRBD2	CASSWDYLYEQYF	TGCGCCAGCAGCTGGGACTACCTCTACGAGCAGTACTTC
many	TRBV5-1	TRBJ1-2	.	CASSLDDNYGYTF	TGCGCCAGCAGCTTGGATGACAACTATGGCTACACCTTC
few	TRBV12-3/TRBV12-4	TRBJ1-1	.	CASSLPGPGTEAFF	TGTGCCAGCAGCCTCCCTGGTCCGGGCACTGAAGCTTTCTTT
few	TRBV10-3	TRBJ2-3	.	CAISETDTQYF	TGTGCCATCAGTGAGACAGATACGCAGTATTTT
.	TRBV5-1	TRBJ1-6	TRBD1	CASSFGMGQYNSPLHF	TGCGCCAGCAGCTTTGGAATGGGACAGTATAATTCACCCCTCCACTTT
few	TRBV5-1	TRBJ1-1	TRBD1	CASSYRQGTGAEAFF	TGCGCCAGCAGCTACCGACAGGGAACGGGCGCTGAAGCTTTCTTT
.	TRBV6-1	TRBJ1-2	.	CASSEPQATTYGYTF	TGTGCCAGCAGTGAACCCCAGGCGACAACCTATGGCTACACCTTC
.	TRBV5-6	TRBJ1-1	.	CASIGGEWETEAFF	TGTGCCAGCATCGGTGGGGAGTGGGAGACTGAAGCTTTCTTT
.	TRBV7-9	TRBJ1-1	TRBD1	CASSLGGQINTEAFF	TGTGCCAGCAGCTTAGGGGGACAGATTAACACTGAAGCTTTCTTT
few	TRBV12-3/TRBV12-4	TRBJ1-1	.	CASSLGGDEAFF	TGTGCCAGCAGTTTGGGCGGGGATGAAGCTTTCTTT
.	TRBV5-1	TRBJ1-1	TRBD1	CASSLGLGQLNTEAFF	TGCGCCAGCAGCTTGGGGTTGGGACAGCTGAACACTGAAGCTTTCTTT
few	TRBV12-3/TRBV12-4	TRBJ2-7	.	CASSLFWGSGYEQYF	TGTGCCAGCAGTTTATTTTGGGGGAGTGGTTACGAGCAGTACTTC
.	TRBV20-1	TRBJ2-7	TRBD2	CSALPLAGGSYEQYF	TGCAGTGCTCTCCCACTAGCGGGAGGTTCCTACGAGCAGTACTTC
.	TRBV27	TRBJ2-7	.	CASSLSASYEQYF	TGTGCCAGCAGTTTAAGTGCTTCCTACGAGCAGTACTTC
few	TRBV7-8	TRBJ1-1	.	CASSLGRIGGRRNEAFF	TGTGCCAGCAGCTTAGGCCGTATTGGGGGACGGCGTAATGAAGCTTTCTTT
once	TRBV7-9	TRBJ1-2	.	CASDGYTF	TGTGCCAGCGATGGCTACACCTTC
few	TRBV5-6	TRBJ1-5	TRBD1	CASSFTGEEQPQHF	TGTGCCAGCAGCTTCACAGGGGAGGAACAGCCCCAGCATTTT
.	TRBV12-3/TRBV12-4	TRBJ2-5	.	CASSNRVQETQYF	TGTGCCAGCAGTAACAGGGTACAAGAGACCCAGTACTTC
.	TRBV20-1	TRBJ1-2	.	CSARDLVGAVDYGYTF	TGCAGTGCTAGAGATCTCGTGGGCGCCGTTGACTATGGCTACACCTTC
.	TRBV21-1	TRBJ2-1	.	CASSNWGQGYNEQFF	TGTGCCAGCAGCAACTGGGGACAGGGCTACAATGAGCAGTTCTTC
.	TRBV4-3	TRBJ2-3	TRBD2	CASSQAREEDTQYF	TGCGCCAGCAGCCAAGCACGGGAGGAAGATACGCAGTATTTT
.	TRBV6-2/TRBV6-3	TRBJ1-1	.	CASSPWNSEAFF	TGTGCCAGCAGTCCTTGGAACTCTGAAGCTTTCTTT
.	TRBV7-9	TRBJ1-2	TRBD1	CASSFNRGDYGYTF	TGTGCCAGCAGCTTTAACAGGGGGGACTATGGCTACACCTTC
.	TRBV6-6	TRBJ1-6	TRBD1	CASSPGTGHSPLHF	TGTGCCAGCAGCCCCGGGACAGGGCATTCACCCCTCCACTTT
.	TRBV29-1	TRBJ1-2	.	CSVVVGPYGYTF	TGCAGCGTTGTGGTAGGTCCCTATGGCTACACCTTC
.	TRBV28	TRBJ2-4	TRBD1	CASTWAQGAGLENIQYF	TGTGCCAGCACCTGGGCGCAGGGGGCCGGGTTGGAAAACATTCAGTACTTC
few	TRBV3-1	TRBJ2-1	TRBD2	CASSQGVAGVYEQFF	TGTGCCAGCAGCCAAGGGGTAGCGGGAGTCTATGAGCAGTTCTTC
.	TRBV6-4	TRBJ1-1	.	CASNGSGDTEAFF	TGTGCCAGCAATGGGAGTGGGGACACTGAAGCTTTCTTT
.	TRBV7-2	TRBJ2-3	TRBD1	CASSPRQGPQYF	TGTGCCAGCAGCCCAAGACAGGGGCCCCAGTATTTT
.	TRBV9	TRBJ1-2	.	CASSAGTVINYGYTF	TGTGCCAGCAGCGCAGGGACGGTCATTAACTATGGCTACACCTTC
.	TRBV12-3/TRBV12-4	TRBJ1-3	.	CASSFRDLGGSGNTIYF	TGTGCCAGCAGTTTTCGAGACCTGGGGGGCTCTGGAAACACCATATATTTT
.	TRBV5-1	TRBJ2-1	TRBD1	CASRRQGADNEQFF	TGCGCCAGCAGGCGACAGGGGGCGGACAATGAGCAGTTCTTC
few	TRBV20-1	TRBJ1-5	.	CSARQGSQPQHF	TGCAGTGCTAGACAGGGTTCCCAGCCCCAGCATTTT
few	TRBV28	TRBJ1-1	TRBD1	CASRQLRGLNTEAFF	TGTGCCAGCAGGCAACTCAGGGGGCTGAACACTGAAGCTTTCTTT
few	TRBV5-4	TRBJ2-7	TRBD2	CASSLEPGLSYEQYF	TGTGCCAGCAGCTTAGAGCCGGGACTAAGCTACGAGCAGTACTTC
.	TRBV29-1	TRBJ2-1	.	CSVEETNYNEQFF	TGCAGCGTTGAAGAGACAAACTACAATGAGCAGTTCTTC
.	TRBV7-9	TRBJ1-6	TRBD1	CASSAGGINSPLHF	TGTGCCAGCAGCGCAGGGGGCATTAATTCACCCCTCCACTTT
.	TRBV24-1	TRBJ1-4	.	CASNRDDNEKLFF	TGTGCCTCAAACCGGGACGATAATGAAAAACTGTTTTTT
.	TRBV27	TRBJ2-7	TRBD2	CASSSPEKGGRFEQYF	TGTGCCAGCAGTTCCCCAGAGAAGGGCGGGAGGTTCGAGCAGTACTTC
.	TRBV5-1	TRBJ2-2	TRBD2	CASSLAWGLAGVETGELFF	TGCGCCAGCAGCTTGGCCTGGGGACTAGCGGGAGTAGAGACCGGGGAGCTGTTTTTT
.	TRBV5-5	TRBJ1-3	.	CASSSIGGGDSGNTIYF	TGTGCCAGCAGCTCCATCGGCGGGGGAGACTCTGGAAACACCATATATTTT
.	TRBV15	TRBJ1-5	.	CATSRLGQYSNQPQHF	TGTGCCACCAGCAGACTTGGACAGTATAGCAATCAGCCCCAGCATTTT
.	TRBV29-1	TRBJ2-1	.	CSVVGGTYNEQFF	TGCAGCGTTGTGGGCGGAACCTACAATGAGCAGTTCTTC
few	TRBV4-3	TRBJ1-1	.	CASSQDLDTEAFF	TGCGCCAGCAGCCAAGATCTCGACACTGAAGCTTTCTTT
few	TRBV5-1	TRBJ2-4	.	CASSLDTRNIQYF	TGCGCCAGCAGCTTGGACACAAGAAACATTCAGTACTTC
.	TRBV6-5	TRBJ2-3	TRBD1	CASSYSRTGAPDTQYF	TGTGCCAGCAGTTACTCTCGGACAGGGGCACCGGATACGCAGTATTTT
.	TRBV7-9	TRBJ1-1	.	CASSLGGAVMNTEAFF	TGTGCCAGCAGCTTAGGAGGGGCCGTTATGAACACTGAAGCTTTCTTT